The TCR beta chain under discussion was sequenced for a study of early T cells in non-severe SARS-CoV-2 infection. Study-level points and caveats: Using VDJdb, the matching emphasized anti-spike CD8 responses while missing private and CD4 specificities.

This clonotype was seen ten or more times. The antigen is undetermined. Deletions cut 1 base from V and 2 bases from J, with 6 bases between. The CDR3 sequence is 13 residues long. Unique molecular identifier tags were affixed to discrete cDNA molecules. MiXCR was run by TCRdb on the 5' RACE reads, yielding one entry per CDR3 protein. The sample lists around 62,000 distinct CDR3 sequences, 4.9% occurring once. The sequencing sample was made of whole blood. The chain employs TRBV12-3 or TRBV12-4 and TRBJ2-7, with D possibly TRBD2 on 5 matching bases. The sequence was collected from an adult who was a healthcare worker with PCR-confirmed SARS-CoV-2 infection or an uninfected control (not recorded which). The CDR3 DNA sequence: TGTGCCAGCAGTTTAGGTAGCGCCTACGAGCAGTACTTC. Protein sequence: CASSLGSAYEQYF.